This T cell receptor beta chain was observed in a study of blood T cell repertoires in COVID-19. Using immunoSEQ multiplex PCR, the repertoire was profiled, and TCRdb retains in-frame clones only, with some absent. The table lists a few hundred thousand clones, about 80% of them singletons. The V end was cut by 4 bases, the J end by 9 bases, with 17 bases between. Germline V gene lookup returns CDR1 SGDLS and CDR2 YYNGEE. The CDR3 extends over 15 amino acids. Patients from Seattle were sampled longitudinally, starting during active infection. Sequencing was done on a sample of peripheral blood. This chain joins TRBV9 and TRBJ1-6; D may be TRBD1 (5 bases). This TCR was sampled from a person between 70 and 80 years old with COVID-19, enrolled during active disease. CDR3 sequence (DNA): TGTGCCAGCAGCTCCCGGGGAGGGGAGGGTTCACCCCTCCACTTT. Amino acids: CASSSRGGEGSPLHF.